The entry below describes one T cell receptor (beta chain). The record originates from a study of shared clonotypes between healthy human individuals. Using immunoSEQ multiplex PCR, the repertoire was profiled, and TCRdb retains in-frame clones only, with some absent. The table lists hundreds of thousands of clones, 76% of them singletons, with 10% to 15% in the top ten. CDR1 is SGHTA and CDR2 is FQGTGA in the germline V gene. Trimming cost V 2 bases and J 6 bases, with 7 bases left between them. The CDR3 covers 12 residues. The receptor comes from a woman aged 40 to 50 in good health. Some clones in this sample may be carry-over from other donors' samples. The chain is built from TRBV7-3 and TRBJ1-2; D gene uncertain. The sequencing input was PBMCs. The CDR3 region has the DNA TGTGCCAGCAGCTTAGGTGGGGATGGCTACACCTTC. This translates into CASSLGGDGYTF. The full variable domain, in which reference TRBV7-3 and TRBJ1-2 provide the parts outside the CDR3, is GAGVSQTPSNKVTEKGKYVELRCDPISGHTALYWYRQSLGQGPEFLIYFQGTGAADDSGLPNDRFFAVRPEGSVSTLKIQRTERGDSAVYLCASSLGGDGYTFGSGTRLTVV.